The 21 T cell receptor beta chains presented below share a single source sample, sequenced in a study of blood T cell repertoires in COVID-19. Clones were sequenced by immunoSEQ multiplex PCR, and TCRdb holds only the in-frame ones, with some missing. The table has over 200,000 clones, about 90% seen once. Specimen: peripheral blood. These receptors were collected from a man younger than 30 with active or convalescent COVID-19.

Only one count was recorded for this clone. This chain links TRBV29-1 with TRBJ1-3; maybe TRBD1 (6 bases). Germline V gene sequence: CDR1 SQVTM, CDR2 ANQGSEA. The CDR3 covers 16 residues. V was shortened by 2 bases and J by 2 bases, with 16 bases between the two germline ends. CDR3 residues: CSVELGAGATGNTIYF. The CDR3 nucleotides are TGCAGCGTTGAATTGGGGGCGGGGGCGACTGGAAACACCATATATTTT. Supplemented by reference TRBV29-1 and TRBJ1-3, the full variable domain reads SAVISQKPSRDICQRGTSLTIQCQVDSQVTMMFWYRQQPGQSLTLIATANQGSEATYESGFVIDKFPISRPNLTFSTLTVSNMSPEDSSIYLCSVELGAGATGNTIYFGEGSWLTVV.

The chain combines TRBV9 with TRBJ2-7; 10 bases are shared with TRBD2. Germline lookup yields CDR1 SGDLS and CDR2 YYNGEE. V lost 4 bases, J lost 0 bases, and 4 bases stayed unmatched. CDR3 length equals 15 residues. Here the CDR3 reads CASSLGLAASYEQYF. The CDR3 DNA sequence: TGTGCCAGCAGCCTTGGACTAGCGGCCTCCTACGAGCAGTACTTC. Combining the CDR3 with reference TRBV9 and TRBJ2-7 gives the whole variable domain DSGVTQTPKHLITATGQRVTLRCSPRSGDLSVYWYQQSLDQGLQFLIQYYNGEERAKGNILERFSAQQFPDLHSELNLSSLELGDSALYFCASSLGLAASYEQYFGPGTRLTVT.

This clone was seen more than once but under ten times. V is TRBV5-4 and J is TRBJ1-1; TRBD1 might be the D (5 bases). V was clipped by 0 bases and J by 1 base, with 13 bases between them. The CDR3 runs 16 residues. The germline CDR1 and CDR2 sequences are SGHNT and YYREEE (reference sequence). The CDR3 is CASSLAKGVKNTEAFF. CDR3 bases: TGTGCCAGCAGCTTGGCCAAAGGGGTTAAGAACACTGAAGCTTTCTTT.

V gene TRBV19 combines with J gene TRBJ1-5, with 8 bases aligning to TRBD1. Germline loops: CDR1 LNHDA, CDR2 SQIVND (reference sequence). J was trimmed by 6 bases and V by 7 bases; bases with no gene match: 8. This CDR3 has 14 residues. For the CDR3, the DNA is TGTGCCAGTATTTCAGGGGGCGCGGGTCAGCCCCAGCATTTT. Its translation: CASISGGAGQPQHF.

The chain is built from TRBV9 and TRBJ1-5, with 12 bases fitting TRBD1. CDR1 and CDR2 from the germline V gene are SGDLS and YYNGEE. The ends lost 0 bases at V and 4 bases at J; junction bases unmatched: 2. This CDR3 spans 16 amino acids. CDR3 bases: TGTGCCAGCAGCGTAGGGGGACAGGGGGCGAATCAGCCCCAGCATTTT. It specifies CASSVGGQGANQPQHF.

CDR3 in DNA: TGTGCCAGTAGTACGGACAGACGGAACTATGGCTACACCTTC. Its protein product is CASSTDRRNYGYTF. The chain couples TRBV19 to TRBJ1-2; a weak D match, TRBD1 (6 bases). V was shortened by 4 bases and J by 2 bases, with 11 bases between the two germline ends. Germline CDR1 is LNHDA and CDR2 is SQIVND (reference sequence). CDR3 length equals 14 residues.

The rearrangement links TRBV5-1 to TRBJ1-4; the D is unclear. The CDR3 has 15 amino acids. Deletions cut 4 bases from V and 4 bases from J, with 14 bases between. Germline CDR1 is SGHRS and CDR2 is YFSETQ. The CDR3 DNA follows: TGCGCCAGCAGCAGGGAGGCCGGGAGTAATGAAAAACTGTTTTTT. It is translated as CASSREAGSNEKLFF.

This sequence joins TRBV6-4 and TRBJ2-1; TRBD2 matches at 11 bases. This CDR3 is 16 amino acids long. CDR1 is MRHNA and CDR2 is SNTAGT in the germline V gene. V was clipped by 3 bases and J by 4 bases; unmatched bases: 5. CDR3 coding DNA: TGTGCCAGCAGTGAAACCGGGACTAGCGGTTACAATGAGCAGTTCTTC. This translates into CASSETGTSGYNEQFF.

The chain combines TRBV27 with TRBJ2-2; TRBD1 matches 8 bases. V gave up 8 bases and J gave up 2 bases; unmatched junction bases: 7. This CDR3 contains 15 residues. Germline-derived CDR1 and CDR2 are MNHEY and SMNVEV (reference sequence). CDR3 sequence (DNA): TGTGCCAGCGGGTTCGGGACAGGAAACACCGGGGAGCTGTTTTTT. It yields the protein CASGFGTGNTGELFF.

This chain connects TRBV5-1 to TRBJ1-3; no reliable D call. V was clipped by 5 bases and J by 0 bases, with 12 bases between them. This CDR3 comprises 15 residues. Germline values: CDR1 SGHRS, CDR2 YFSETQ. CDR3 region: CASRTMGLSGNTIYF. The CDR3 DNA follows: TGCGCCAGCAGGACTATGGGTCTCTCTGGAAACACCATATATTTT.

This sequence joins TRBV27 and TRBJ2-2; TRBD1 matches 10 bases. Germline V gene sequence: CDR1 MNHEY, CDR2 SMNVEV (reference sequence). CDR3 length equals 16 residues. The V gene end was trimmed by 5 bases and the J gene end by 6 bases; junction bases not matched to a gene: 9. The DNA of the CDR3 is TGTGCCAGCAGTCCGACAGGGGGCCTTTGGGCCGGGGAGCTGTTTTTT. This sequence encodes CASSPTGGLWAGELFF.

The rearrangement uses TRBV29-1 and TRBJ1-2; possibly TRBD1 for D (5 bases). Per the germline V gene, CDR1 is SQVTM and CDR2 is ANQGSEA. Trimming took off 4 bases at V and 1 base at J, with 10 bases between the two ends. The CDR3 loop spans 13 amino acids. CDR3 bases: TGCAGCGTTGCAGGGCGGCTTAACTATGGCTACACCTTC. Translated, it gives CSVAGRLNYGYTF.

The rearrangement joins TRBV7-9 to TRBJ2-2; D is uncertain. V was shortened by 5 bases and J by 5 bases, with 9 bases between the two germline ends. Germline-derived CDR1 and CDR2 are SEHNR and FQNEAQ (reference sequence). This CDR3 spans 13 amino acids. The CDR3, as DNA: TGTGCCAGCAGCCCGCGGTTGACCGGGGAGCTGTTTTTT. Protein product: CASSPRLTGELFF.

The chain is built from TRBV19 and TRBJ2-1; D perhaps matches TRBD2 (5 bases). The CDR3 is 14 amino acids. Between the trimmed V and J ends, which lost 10 bases and 5 bases, there was a span of 18 bases. CDR1 and CDR2 (germline): LNHDA, SQIVND (reference sequence). In DNA form, the CDR3 reads TGTGCCACCGCTCCAGGAGGCACCCACAATGAGCAGTTCTTC. Translation gives CATAPGGTHNEQFF.

This chain connects TRBV3-1 (or the pseudogene TRBV3-2) to TRBJ1-1; 8 bases line up with TRBD1. Trimming took 1 base from V and 0 from J; bases not matched to a gene: 4. CDR1 is LGHDT and CDR2 is YNNKEL in the germline V gene (reference sequence). The CDR3 is 16 amino acids. This CDR3 is CASSQGTGFLNTEAFF. DNA of the CDR3: TGTGCCAGCAGCCAAGGGACAGGGTTTTTGAACACTGAAGCTTTCTTT.

The chain joins TRBV30 to TRBJ1-5, with D hard to call. V was cut by 0 bases and J by 9 bases, with 15 bases left in between. The CDR3 totals 14 residues. The germline CDR1 and CDR2 sequences are GTSNPN and SVGIG (reference sequence). The CDR3 sequence is CAWSVPHPSGPQHF. The CDR3 bases are TGTGCCTGGAGTGTACCTCACCCATCAGGGCCCCAGCATTTT.

This clone showed up just a few times. The J gene is TRBJ1-1, the V gene TRBV18; 7 bases agree with TRBD1. Germline CDR1 KGHSH, CDR2 LQKENI. V gave up 6 bases and J gave up 5 bases; unmatched junction bases: 9. The CDR3 length is 14 residues. CDR3 in DNA: TGTGCCAGCTCGCAAGGACAGGCTTTAACTGAAGCTTTCTTT. Translated, it gives CASSQGQALTEAFF.

The V and J genes are TRBV5-1 and TRBJ1-4, with a tentative D call TRBD1 (6 bases). Trimming took off 0 bases at V and 5 bases at J, with 14 bases between the two ends. This CDR3 has 16 amino acids. Per the germline V gene, CDR1 is SGHRS and CDR2 is YFSETQ. The CDR3 loop reads CASSLASGRGNEKLFF. The CDR3 DNA follows: TGCGCCAGCAGCTTGGCTAGTGGCAGGGGAAATGAAAAACTGTTTTTT. Supplemented by reference TRBV5-1 and TRBJ1-4, the full variable domain reads KAGVTQTPRYLIKTRGQQVTLSCSPISGHRSVSWYQQTPGQGLQFLFEYFSETQRNKGNFPGRFSGRQFSNSRSEMNVSTLELGDSALYLCASSLASGRGNEKLFFGSGTQLSVL.

This sequence joins TRBV29-1 and TRBJ1-1, with TRBD1 as a possible D gene (5 bases). The V and J ends lost 1 base and 5 bases respectively, with 14 bases between them. CDR1 and CDR2 from the germline V gene are SQVTM and ANQGSEA. The CDR3 spans 14 residues. In DNA form, the CDR3 reads TGCAGCGTTGAAGTATTTTTAGGGGAAACTGAAGCTTTCTTT. Residues: CSVEVFLGETEAFF.

This clone was picked up one time. V is TRBV6-5 and J is TRBJ1-5; 8 nucleotides align to TRBD1. The CDR3 length is 14 residues. V shed 2 bases, J shed 9 bases, and the junction held 6 bases outside the gene matches. The germline CDR1 and CDR2 sequences are MNHEY and SVGAGI. CDR3 sequence (DNA): TGTGCCAGCAGTTACCACAGGGGGGATTGGCCCCAGCATTTT. It codes for CASSYHRGDWPQHF.

The J gene is TRBJ2-2, the V gene TRBV30, with a possible D match to TRBD2 (7 bases). Germline CDR1 is GTSNPN and CDR2 is SVGIG (reference sequence). The CDR3 totals 14 residues. The V end lost 3 bases, the J end lost 0 bases, and 8 bases lay between the germline ends. CDR3 sequence: CAWRGGPNTGELFF. CDR3 DNA: TGTGCCTGGAGGGGGGGGCCGAACACCGGGGAGCTGTTTTTT.